This T cell receptor beta chain was sequenced in a study of blood T cell repertoires in COVID-19. About the study: Specimens from acute and convalescent COVID-19 originated in the United States, Italy and Spain.

CDR3 size: 13 residues. Looked up from germline, CDR1 is SGHDT and CDR2 is YYEEEE. Germline trimming cut 4 bases from V and 5 bases from J; bases unmatched to any gene: 5. Libraries were prepared by immunoSEQ multiplex PCR; TCRdb keeps only in-frame clonotypes and omits some of them. Found here are around 200,000 clones, around 80% of them singletons; the top ten hold 7% to 8.5%. Specimen: PBMCs or T cells enriched from blood (not recorded which). V usage is TRBV5-6 and J usage is TRBJ1-2; TRBD1 aligns across 7 bases. The origin of this receptor is a woman aged 40 to 55 with acute COVID-19. The CDR3, as DNA: TGTGCCAGCAGCGCCGACAGGGCGTATGGCTACACCTTC. Translating it yields CASSADRAYGYTF.